One sample yielded the 24 T cell receptor beta chains listed below, sequenced in a study of blood T cells in healthy people across ages. A second PCR of 7 to 11 cycles used a sample-barcoded 5' primer and a J-beta primer mix. From the 5' RACE reads, TCRdb called clonotypes with MiXCR, one entry per CDR3 protein. The repertoire holds 800,000 to 950,000 distinct CDR3 sequences, with roughly 50% as singletons. What was sequenced was blood. The receptors originated from a man aged 30 to 45 in good health.

V is TRBV3-1 and J is TRBJ2-5, with D unresolved. The J call may be faulty, since TRBJ2-7 better matches the DNA end. CDR1 is LGHDT, CDR2 YNNKEL, per germline (reference sequence). This CDR3 has 12 amino acids. CDR3 region: CASSIAAYEQYF. CDR3 bases: TGTGCCAGCAGCATCGCCGCTTACGAGCAGTACTTC.

At least ten counts were recorded for this clonotype. V is TRBV6-5 and J is TRBJ1-5; D ambiguous. CDR3 length equals 13 residues. Per the germline V gene, CDR1 is MNHEY and CDR2 is SVGAGI. Trimming took off 3 bases at V and 4 bases at J, with 7 bases between the two ends. The CDR3 bases are TGTGCCAGCAGTTATCTTAGGAATCAGCCCCAGCATTTT. It is translated as CASSYLRNQPQHF.

CDR3 sequence: CASSLDVGSEEKLFF. The CDR3, as DNA: TGTGCCAGCAGCTTAGACGTCGGGTCCGAGGAAAAACTGTTTTTT. The J gene is TRBJ1-4, the V gene TRBV7-2; D not resolved. The V gene's germline CDR1 is SGHTA and CDR2 FQGNSA. Trimming took off 1 base at V and 8 bases at J, with 14 bases between the two ends. The CDR3 sequence is 15 residues long.

The CDR3 loop reads CSVPVGTANYGYTF. For the CDR3, the DNA is TGCAGCGTCCCGGTCGGGACAGCTAACTATGGCTACACCTTC. The chain employs TRBV29-1 and TRBJ1-2; 7 positions match TRBD1. Germline lookup yields CDR1 SQVTM and CDR2 ANQGSEA. V shed 6 bases and J 0 bases; nucleotides not matched to a gene: 7. The CDR3 is 14 amino acids.

This clonotype came up a few times. The V gene is TRBV27, the J gene TRBJ2-1; D may correspond to TRBD1 or TRBD2 (5 bases each). Germline lookup yields CDR1 MNHEY and CDR2 SMNVEV (reference sequence). Trimming took 7 bases from V and 5 from J, leaving 12 bases between them. The CDR3 extends over 13 amino acids. This chain's CDR3 is CASKRDVHNEQFF. The CDR3 DNA follows: TGTGCCAGCAAACGGGACGTCCACAATGAGCAGTTCTTC.

The chain uses TRBV5-1 and TRBJ2-7; 11 bases are shared with TRBD2. CDR3 size: 16 residues. CDR1 is SGHRS and CDR2 is YFSETQ in the germline V gene. Trimming took 3 bases from V and 3 from J; bases not matched to a gene: 8. Here the CDR3 DNA reads TGCGCCAGCAGCTACGACACTAGCGGGGGCCTCTACGAGCAGTACTTC. It translates to CASSYDTSGGLYEQYF.

The gene calls are TRBV4-2 and TRBJ2-7; 12 nucleotides line up with TRBD1. Germline lookup yields CDR1 LGHNA and CDR2 YNFKEQ. Trimming removed 1 base from V and 3 bases from J; junction bases left unmatched: 4. This CDR3 is 16 amino acids long. The CDR3 protein is CASSQAGTGGSYEQYF. For the CDR3, the DNA is TGTGCCAGCAGCCAAGCGGGGACAGGGGGCAGCTACGAGCAGTACTTC.

V usage is TRBV29-1 and J usage is TRBJ2-7, with unresolved D. This CDR3 is built from 13 residues. Trimming left V 3 bases short and J 3 bases short, with 12 bases between. Germline CDR1 is SQVTM and CDR2 is ANQGSEA. The CDR3 nucleotides read TGCAGCGTTGAGGCCGGCCTTGACTACGAGCAGTACTTC. It specifies CSVEAGLDYEQYF.

CDR3 sequence reads: CSVEEPLAGGPGELFF. The CDR3 DNA follows: TGCAGCGTTGAAGAACCCCTAGCGGGGGGGCCCGGGGAGCTGTTTTTT. The rearrangement links TRBV29-1 to TRBJ2-2, with TRBD2 matching over 12 bases. Germline V lookup: CDR1 SQVTM, CDR2 ANQGSEA. The ends lost 0 bases at V and 6 bases at J; junction bases unmatched: 5. The CDR3 has 16 residues.

V is TRBV5-6 and J is TRBJ2-5; 10 positions agree with TRBD2. Germline V gene data show CDR1 as SGHDT and CDR2 as YYEEEE. V lost 2 bases, J lost 4 bases, and 5 bases stayed unmatched. This CDR3 is 15 amino acids long. For the CDR3, the DNA is TGTGCCAGCAGCTTCGCTGGACTAGCGGTAGAGACCCAGTACTTC. The encoded protein is CASSFAGLAVETQYF.

This chain joins TRBV6-5 and TRBJ2-7, with TRBD1 matching over 7 bases. The CDR3 is made up of 14 amino acids. V lost 2 bases and J lost 4; bases outside the gene matches: 5. CDR1 and CDR2 (germline): MNHEY, SVGAGI. CDR3: CASSYGWDSYEQYF. CDR3 in DNA: TGTGCCAGCAGTTACGGCTGGGACAGTTACGAGCAGTACTTC.

A few counts support this clonotype. J is TRBJ2-7 and V is TRBV6-5, with D unclear. Germline loops: CDR1 MNHEY, CDR2 SVGAGI. V lost 5 bases to trimming and J lost 5 bases, with 7 bases between them. There are 11 residues in the CDR3. The CDR3 region is CASSRRNEQYF. In DNA, the CDR3 is TGTGCCAGCAGTCGCCGAAACGAGCAGTACTTC.

The table lists this clonotype with a few counts. A much larger clone sits a single nucleotide away, making a read error possible. This chain's CDR3 is CASSFSVGGRNIQYF. The CDR3 nucleotides are TGTGCCAGCAGTTTTAGTGTGGGGGGCCGGAACATTCAGTACTTC. The rearrangement joins TRBV28 to TRBJ2-4; D may match TRBD1 or TRBD2 (6 bases each). Germline values: CDR1 MDHEN, CDR2 SYDVKM. V was cut by 3 bases and J by 7 bases, with 16 bases left in between. The CDR3 is 15 amino acids.

Worth noting for this clonotype: A junction end diverges from the germline sequence, so it may reflect a read error. The V and J genes are TRBV7-9 and TRBJ2-3; TRBD2 agrees at 9 bases. The CDR3 sequence is 16 residues long. Germline values: CDR1 SEHNR, CDR2 FQNEAQ (reference sequence). The CDR3, as DNA: TGTGTCAGCAGCCAGTGGGTAGCGGGAGACACAGATACGCAGTATTTT. Protein: CVSSQWVAGDTDTQYF.

V usage is TRBV27 and J usage is TRBJ1-6; D is undetermined. V lost 3 bases to trimming and J lost 11 bases, with 14 bases between them. Germline assignment: CDR1 MNHEY and CDR2 SMNVEV (reference sequence). This CDR3 contains 14 residues. CDR3 sequence reads: CASSFNKGGPPLHF. In nucleotides, the CDR3 is TGTGCCAGCAGTTTTAACAAGGGCGGACCACCCCTCCACTTT.

The rearrangement uses TRBV28 and TRBJ2-5; D remains unclear. Trimming removed 3 bases at V and 5 bases at J, with 7 bases between. The germline CDR1 and CDR2 sequences are MDHEN and SYDVKM. This CDR3 contains 12 residues. CDR3 in amino acids: CASSFDGETQYF. For the CDR3, the DNA is TGTGCCAGCAGTTTCGACGGGGAGACCCAGTACTTC.

The chain links TRBV29-1 to TRBJ2-7, with 7 bases fitting TRBD1. The CDR3 totals 12 residues. After removal of 5 bases from V and 4 bases from J, the junction contained 5 bases not matched to a gene. Germline lookup yields CDR1 SQVTM and CDR2 ANQGSEA. CDR3 bases: TGCAGCGTTACACAGGGGCGGTACGAGCAGTACTTC. It codes for CSVTQGRYEQYF.

This clonotype has just a few counts. The chain employs TRBV6-6 and TRBJ1-2; no firm D call. V was clipped by 2 bases and J by 8 bases, with 12 bases between them. CDR3 length equals 13 residues. CDR1 and CDR2 (germline): MNHNY, SVGAGI (reference sequence). The CDR3 DNA sequence: TGTGCCAGCAGTTACACGGATGGTAACGGCTACACCTTC. Residues: CASSYTDGNGYTF.

This clonotype was detected a few times. V and J are TRBV28 and TRBJ2-7; D gene ambiguous. The CDR3 extends over 15 amino acids. V was cut by 5 bases and J by 0 bases, with 14 bases left in between. The germline V gene encodes CDR1 MDHEN and CDR2 SYDVKM. The CDR3 DNA sequence: TGTGCCAGCAGTCCCCACAGCGATTTCTCCTACGAGCAGTACTTC. Its protein is CASSPHSDFSYEQYF.

The rearrangement joins TRBV20-1 to TRBJ2-7; 7 positions agree with TRBD1. The CDR3 totals 13 residues. The germline gives CDR1 DFQATT, CDR2 SNEGSKA (reference sequence). Germline trimming cut 4 bases from V and 0 bases from J; bases unmatched to any gene: 3. The CDR3 DNA follows: TGCAGTGCTAATTACAGGGGCTCCTACGAGCAGTACTTC. Encoded protein: CSANYRGSYEQYF.

This chain joins TRBV7-9 and TRBJ1-1, with D possibly being TRBD1 (5 bases). The CDR3 loop spans 15 amino acids. From germline, CDR1 is SEHNR and CDR2 FQNEAQ (reference sequence). Deletions cut 2 bases from V and 1 base from J, with 11 bases between. The CDR3 spells CASSLPPGGNTEAFF. The CDR3 DNA follows: TGTGCCAGCAGCTTACCCCCCGGGGGGAACACTGAAGCTTTCTTT.

The J gene is TRBJ1-5, the V gene TRBV6-2 or TRBV6-3; D may be TRBD1 (5 bases). The CDR3 has 15 amino acids. Germline V gene sequence: CDR1 MNHEY, CDR2 SVGEGT. The V end lost 5 bases, the J end lost 0 bases, and 11 bases lay between the germline ends. The CDR3 DNA reads as TGTGCCAGCAGTCACGGGGGTTATAGCAATCAGCCCCAGCATTTT. Residues: CASSHGGYSNQPQHF.

This clonotype was detected only a few times. The rearrangement links TRBV6-5 to TRBJ2-5; D remains unclear. Trimming cost V 0 bases and J 11 bases, with 7 bases left between them. In germline, CDR1 is MNHEY, CDR2 SVGAGI. The CDR3 totals 11 residues. In DNA form, the CDR3 reads TGTGCCAGCAGTTACTCGGGTGGGCAGTACTTC. Residues: CASSYSGGQYF.

About this clonotype itself: Mismatch with germline at one junction end may stem from a read error. The chain employs TRBV4-3 and TRBJ2-3; D unclear. Germline V gives CDR1 LGHNA, CDR2 YSLEER. CDR3 size: 13 residues. The CDR3 nucleotides are TGCGTCAGCAGCTTCACAAGCACAGATACGCAGTATTTT. This translates into CVSSFTSTDTQYF.